Below are 28 T cell receptor beta chains sequenced from a single sample in a study of patients and donors after allogeneic stem cell transplantation. TCRdb recomputed calls from the RT-PCR reads with MiXCR, one row per CDR3 protein. This table has approximately 200,000 distinct CDR3 sequences, around 40% appearing once. The sequenced material came from blood, either unsorted or a sorted T cell fraction (not recorded which). The receptor set was obtained from a human donor who was either an allogeneic HSCT recipient or a stem cell or donor lymphocyte infusion donor (not recorded which). It is not recorded whose cells these are; they may come from a transplant donor.

J is TRBJ2-3 and V is TRBV9; 12 positions agree with TRBD2. V was pared by 2 bases and J by 1 base, with 2 bases of the junction left unmatched. The CDR3 runs 16 residues. Germline CDR1 SGDLS, CDR2 YYNGEE. CDR3 nucleotide sequence: TGTGCCAGCAGCGTCAGACTAGCGGGGGGCACAGATACGCAGTATTTT. This encodes CASSVRLAGGTDTQYF.

This clonotype was seen a few times. This chain links TRBV15 with TRBJ1-5; D is unclear. Deletions cut 1 base from V and 7 bases from J, with 11 bases between. CDR3 size: 14 residues. Germline CDR1 and CDR2: LNHNV and YYDKDF (reference sequence). Here the CDR3 reads CATSRGEEGQPQHF. Written as DNA, the CDR3 is TGTGCCACCAGCAGAGGCGAGGAAGGGCAGCCCCAGCATTTT.

V usage is TRBV12-3 or TRBV12-4 and J usage is TRBJ1-1, with 9 bases fitting TRBD1. The CDR3 is made up of 16 amino acids. With 5 bases clipped from V and 0 bases from J, the junction kept 7 bases outside the gene matches. The CDR3, as DNA: TGTGCCAGCAGTCCCCGGGACAGGGCCTTGAACACTGAAGCTTTCTTT. Its translation is CASSPRDRALNTEAFF.

The chain is built from TRBV15 and TRBJ1-4; D is possibly TRBD1 (6 bases). Germline CDR1 is LNHNV and CDR2 is YYDKDF (reference sequence). V shed 0 bases and J shed 5 bases, with 13 bases lying between them. This CDR3 is 16 amino acids long. The CDR3 reads CATSREGGMSNEKLFF. Written as DNA, the CDR3 is TGTGCCACCAGCAGAGAAGGGGGGATGAGCAATGAAAAACTGTTTTTT.

This chain uses TRBV5-1 with TRBJ1-2; perhaps TRBD1 as D (5 bases). CDR3 length: 15 amino acids. V was cut by 2 bases and J by 4 bases, with 15 bases left in between. Germline CDR1 is SGHRS and CDR2 is YFSETQ. The CDR3 DNA sequence: TGCGCCAGCAGCTTATCTACAGGTTTAGGCTATGGCTACACCTTC. Protein sequence: CASSLSTGLGYGYTF.

The chain links TRBV7-2 to TRBJ1-5; no clear D gene. V was trimmed by 4 bases and J by 10 bases, leaving 17 bases between them. CDR3 length: 14 residues. The germline V gene has CDR1 SGHTA and CDR2 FQGNSA. CDR3 nucleotides: TGTGCCAGCAGCTCTTCAGACCTCTTACGCCCCCAGCATTTT. This codes for CASSSSDLLRPQHF.

This clonotype was counted a few times. This sequence joins TRBV12-3 or TRBV12-4 and TRBJ2-7, with D perhaps TRBD1 or TRBD2 (5 bases each). This CDR3 contains 13 residues. Trimming cost V 10 bases and J 3 bases, with 16 bases left between them. The DNA of the CDR3 is TGTGCCACCGGGCCGGGGCCAAGCTACGAGCAGTACTTC. Its translation: CATGPGPSYEQYF.

This clonotype has just a few counts. This chain joins TRBV24-1 and TRBJ1-2; 8 nucleotides line up with TRBD1. CDR1 KGHDR and CDR2 SFDVKD come from the germline V gene. The CDR3 runs 14 residues. The junction had 3 bases not matched to a gene; V was cut back by 3 bases and J by 4 bases. CDR3 DNA sequence: TGTGCCACCAGTGATCGAACAGGGGGCTATGGCTACACCTTC. Its protein is CATSDRTGGYGYTF.

The chain joins TRBV5-1 to TRBJ1-4; perhaps TRBD1 as D (5 bases). The V and J ends lost 3 bases and 10 bases respectively, with 19 bases between them. Germline loops: CDR1 SGHRS, CDR2 YFSETQ. The CDR3 sequence is 15 residues long. This chain's CDR3 is CASSSGTDTQTKLFF. In DNA form, the CDR3 reads TGCGCCAGCAGCTCCGGGACTGATACTCAGACAAAACTGTTTTTT.

V and J are TRBV6-6 and TRBJ1-3; 10 positions agree with TRBD1. V lost 4 bases, J lost 4 bases, and 7 bases stayed unmatched. Germline CDR1 and CDR2: MNHNY and SVGAGI (reference sequence). This CDR3 comprises 16 residues. CDR3 sequence reads: CASSSRTGGSGNTIYF. CDR3 sequence (DNA): TGTGCCAGCAGTTCCCGGACAGGGGGATCAGGAAACACCATATATTTT.

V gene TRBV5-4 combines with J gene TRBJ2-1; D could derive from TRBD1 or TRBD2 (6 bases each). The CDR3 length is 15 residues. V dropped 2 bases and J dropped 6 bases, with 15 bases sitting between them. Germline lookup yields CDR1 SGHNT and CDR2 YYREEE (reference sequence). The CDR3 DNA reads as TGTGCCAGCAGCTTCGGTCTAGGGGGGATCAATGAGCAGTTCTTC. This sequence encodes CASSFGLGGINEQFF.

This chain joins TRBV27 and TRBJ2-7; TRBD2 matches at 7 bases. With V trimmed by 0 bases and J by 3 bases, 8 bases remained unmatched. The CDR3 runs 16 residues. Germline values: CDR1 MNHEY, CDR2 SMNVEV (reference sequence). CDR3 residues: CASSLSARGWFYEQYF. As DNA, the CDR3 is TGTGCCAGCAGTTTATCGGCGCGGGGGTGGTTCTACGAGCAGTACTTC.

This clonotype was detected many times. The chain employs TRBV6-2 or TRBV6-3 and TRBJ1-5; TRBD1 is a possible D gene (6 bases). The V end lost 0 bases, the J end lost 1 base, and 13 bases lay between the germline ends. In germline, CDR1 is MNHEY, CDR2 SVGEGT. The CDR3 runs to 17 residues. CDR3 sequence: CASSYSIGGPSNQPQHF. CDR3 nucleotide sequence: TGTGCCAGCAGTTACTCAATAGGGGGTCCGAGCAATCAGCCCCAGCATTTT.

This clonotype was seen more than once but under ten times. The rearrangement links TRBV2 to TRBJ1-1; the D is unclear. CDR3 length: 13 residues. V was clipped by 4 bases and J by 0 bases, with 6 bases between them. Germline V CDR1 and CDR2: SNHLY, FYNNEI. Here the CDR3 DNA reads TGTGCCAGCAGTGGGGCCCTGAACACTGAAGCTTTCTTT. Its translation: CASSGALNTEAFF.

The chain uses TRBV3-1 and TRBJ1-6; weak D call: TRBD1 (5 bases). The CDR3 runs 15 residues. Germline CDR1 LGHDT, CDR2 YNNKEL (reference sequence). Trimming took off 0 bases at V and 9 bases at J, with 12 bases between the two ends. The CDR3 DNA reads TGTGCCAGCAGCCAAGACTTGTGGGGGAGTTCACCCCTCCACTTT. Its protein product is CASSQDLWGSSPLHF.

This chain links TRBV6-1 with TRBJ1-6, with D hard to call. There are 11 residues in the CDR3. Germline V gene data show CDR1 as MNHNS and CDR2 as SASEGT. Trimming stripped 7 bases from V and 6 bases from J, with 4 bases between. The CDR3, as DNA: TGTGCCAGCAAGACTAATTCACCCCTCCACTTT. It translates to CASKTNSPLHF.

The rearrangement uses TRBV20-1 and TRBJ1-4; no clear D gene. The germline V gene has CDR1 DFQATT and CDR2 SNEGSKA (reference sequence). This CDR3 is built from 14 residues. The V end was cut by 1 base, the J end by 5 bases, with 11 bases between. DNA for the CDR3: TGCAGTGCTAGAGGACACCTAAGGAATGAAAAACTGTTTTTT. Translated, it gives CSARGHLRNEKLFF.

The chain combines TRBV20-1 with TRBJ2-6; 11 bases align to TRBD1. The CDR3 totals 16 residues. After removal of 6 bases from V and 2 bases from J, the junction contained 6 bases not matched to a gene. Germline assignment: CDR1 DFQATT and CDR2 SNEGSKA (reference sequence). In nucleotides, the CDR3 is TGCAGTGCCAAGGGACAGGGGGGACCTGGGGCCAACGTCCTGACTTTC. It yields the protein CSAKGQGGPGANVLTF.

The table lists this clonotype with a count of one. The chain has TRBV28 and TRBJ2-1, with TRBD2 matching over 8 bases. This CDR3 spans 15 amino acids. From germline, CDR1 is MDHEN and CDR2 SYDVKM. Trimming cost V 5 bases and J 9 bases; bases outside gene matches: 12. CDR3 in DNA: TGTGCCAGCAGTACTAACGGGGGGGCAGGCGTTGAGCAGTTCTTC. This codes for CASSTNGGAGVEQFF. The whole variable domain, filled in from reference TRBV28 and TRBJ2-1, reads DVKVTQSSRYLVKRTGEKVFLECVQDMDHENMFWYRQDPGLGLRLIYFSYDVKMKEKGDIPEGYSVSREKKERFSLILESASTNQTSMYLCASSTNGGAGVEQFFGPGTRLTVL.

This clonotype was seen only a few times. The chain couples TRBV27 to TRBJ2-7; either TRBD1 or TRBD2 may fit D (5 bases each). V dropped 4 bases and J dropped 0 bases, with 13 bases sitting between them. CDR3 length: 15 amino acids. Germline V gives CDR1 MNHEY, CDR2 SMNVEV (reference sequence). The CDR3 region has the DNA TGTGCCAGCAGTTATAGGGACGGAATCTCCTACGAGCAGTACTTC. Translated: CASSYRDGISYEQYF.

This sequence joins TRBV18 and TRBJ1-2; no clear D. Trimming left V 2 bases short and J 4 bases short, with 14 bases between. The CDR3 runs to 15 residues. Germline V CDR1 and CDR2: KGHSH, LQKENI. The CDR3: CASSPLERPPYGYTF. CDR3 bases: TGTGCCAGCTCACCATTGGAGAGGCCCCCCTATGGCTACACCTTC.

This clonotype was seen repeatedly, ten times or more. The V call is TRBV12-3 or TRBV12-4, the J call TRBJ1-2; tentatively, D is TRBD1 (5 bases). The CDR3 runs 17 residues. Trimming took off 5 bases at V and 4 bases at J, with 23 bases between the two ends. The CDR3 sequence: CASSPRRKQGVGYGYTF. Written as DNA, the CDR3 is TGTGCCAGCAGTCCGCGCCGGAAACAAGGGGTGGGCTATGGCTACACCTTC.

The chain couples TRBV20-1 to TRBJ1-2, with a tentative D call TRBD1 (5 bases). V lost 7 bases and J 0 bases, leaving 21 bases between the germline ends. This CDR3 region has 16 residues. CDR1 and CDR2 from the germline V gene are DFQATT and SNEGSKA (reference sequence). The CDR3 region is CSVPTGNRRSNYGYTF. Here the CDR3 DNA reads TGCAGTGTCCCAACAGGTAACAGGAGGTCTAACTATGGCTACACCTTC.

The CDR3 loop reads CASSPGSGNEKLFF. For the CDR3, the DNA is TGCGCCAGCAGCCCCGGGAGTGGGAATGAAAAACTGTTTTTT. The rearrangement uses TRBV5-1 and TRBJ1-4; unclear D gene. Trimming left V 4 bases short and J 5 bases short, with 12 bases between. The germline V gene encodes CDR1 SGHRS and CDR2 YFSETQ. The CDR3 runs to 14 residues.

This clonotype was seen more than once but under ten times. This rearrangement joins TRBV4-3 to TRBJ1-2; D possibly corresponds to TRBD1 (6 bases). The germline gives CDR1 LGHNA, CDR2 YSLEER. V shed 1 base and J shed 1 base, with 16 bases lying between them. The CDR3 runs to 17 residues. The CDR3 DNA reads TGCGCCAGCAGCCAAGTTGGGGGACACACCCTTAACTATGGCTACACCTTC. Its translation: CASSQVGGHTLNYGYTF.

V gene TRBV3-1 combines with J gene TRBJ2-7, with TRBD2 identical over 9 bases. J was trimmed by 4 bases and V by 4 bases; bases with no gene match: 11. Per germline, CDR1 LGHDT and CDR2 YNNKEL (reference sequence). This CDR3 has 16 amino acids. The CDR3 loop is CASSPGPGLALYEQYF. The CDR3 nucleotides read TGTGCCAGCAGCCCAGGACCGGGACTAGCTCTGTACGAGCAGTACTTC.

The J gene is TRBJ2-5, the V gene TRBV28, with no clear D. Germline assignment: CDR1 MDHEN and CDR2 SYDVKM. The CDR3 runs 14 residues. V was trimmed by 5 bases and J by 2 bases, leaving 12 bases between them. CDR3 region: CASSLRQTQETQYF. Here the CDR3 DNA reads TGTGCCAGCAGTCTCCGCCAGACACAAGAGACCCAGTACTTC.

This chain uses TRBV5-1 with TRBJ2-1, with TRBD1 matching over 7 bases. J lost 5 bases, V lost 4 bases, and 9 bases had no gene match. The germline V gene has CDR1 SGHRS and CDR2 YFSETQ. There are 15 residues in the CDR3. This CDR3 is CASSPRDSNDNEQFF. The CDR3 DNA follows: TGCGCCAGCAGCCCCCGGGACAGCAATGACAATGAGCAGTTCTTC.